The following is a T cell receptor (beta chain) sequence with its context. Its antigen is currently not known. Qualities for individual bases were not recorded, and no much larger clone is one base off. In total, roughly 670 healthy bone marrow donors made up the cohort. Cohort members were all nominally healthy when sampled, although unrecorded immune exposures were likely present. The donor tested CMV seropositive, placing the donor among the 289 seropositive members of the cohort. Each donor provided a peripheral blood sample, and peripheral blood mononuclear cells were used for TCR beta sequencing. Genomic DNA extraction from the blood cell samples was performed with the Qiagen DNeasy Blood Extraction Kit. These data originate in a study of cytomegalovirus exposure and HLA in healthy donors (dated by TCRdb to 2017 to 2019). In terms of the full investigation: An earlier analysis of more than 550 of the donors reported about 260 Gb of sequence data and 117 million unique TCR beta sequences obtained from about 200 million T cells. Both class I and class II loci were covered by HLA typing, at four-digit resolution. Along with the approximately 700-subject first cohort, a separate validation cohort of over a hundred different subjects was used. In a later genetic analysis, genome-wide SNP genotypes for 398 of the 666 donors were used, and that subset was treated as a discovery cohort. Approximately 310 gigabases of sequencing data and around 80 million unique TCR sequences made up an early release that covered roughly 670 HLA-typed donors. The study aimed to test whether cataloging public T cell receptors could reveal signatures of past pathogen exposure. Donor age, sex, ethnicity and CMV serostatus were compiled together with the repertoire data. All discovery cohort repertoires had been generated using a single sequencing platform. In an earlier analysis of about 590 of the donors, high-throughput TCR beta sequencing was used to judge whether each TCR beta V gene segment behaved as functional or pseudogenic. High-throughput TCR immunosequencing, statistical association of individual TCRs with disease status, and machine learning were combined to predict cytomegalovirus infection status. To study patterns of TCR occurrence, a later analysis re-analyzed previously published TCR beta repertoires from 650 to 750 donors and added high-resolution HLA genotyping. Among the approximately 420 genotyped donors, approximately 76% belonged to the genetic ancestry cluster associated with self-reported Caucasian donors. In the later analysis, no new phenotypic data were used to find candidate immune exposures; instead, reliance was placed on TCR beta sequences and their occurrence across donors. About five DR-DQ haplotypes were treated as single units for association and clustering because of strong linkage in the cohort. Using immunosequencing, the study profiled T cell repertoires from 500 to 800 subjects and related those repertoires to cytomegalovirus serostatus. Typing coverage varied by locus: roughly 620-640 donors for A, B, C, DRB1 and DQB1; more than 500 for DQA1; about 570 for DPA1; 400 to 480 for DPB1. Among some 400 genotyped donors of the cohort, an average of roughly 240,000 unique TCR beta nucleotide sequences were sequenced per donor, around a sixth of them non-productive. What the research found in general, with its limitations: Cytomegalovirus status was reported to be diagnosed by the classifier with high specificity and sensitivity in both the original and validation cohorts. While some public TCRs were present in many individuals, most TCR sequences turned up only very rarely across donors. A total of fewer than 200 TCR beta chains were listed by the study as associated with cytomegalovirus. A later analysis associated about 17,000 TCR beta sequences with specific HLA alleles at a false discovery rate of 0.05. Correlated functional status among segregating V segments might be attributable to linkage disequilibrium, but an unknown experimental factor could not be ruled out. According to a later analysis, TCR association rates differed among HLA loci, with DRB1 alleles showing the most associated TCRs and HLA-C alleles showing the fewest. Compared with the approximately 720-donor mean, donors in an Asian-associated ancestry cluster had fewer N-insertions in productive TCRs, according to a later genetic analysis. In vitro tests confirmed that a few of the cytomegalovirus-associated TCR beta chains recognize cytomegalovirus antigens. Compared with equally common non-associated chains, HLA-associated TCR beta chains in a later analysis were more clonally expanded and had lower generation probabilities. Several of the top co-occurrence clusters appeared to be linked to parvovirus B19, influenza, CMV and Epstein-Barr virus, according to a later analysis. The cohort was sequenced for TCR beta chains only, and without alpha or paired-chain data the features that could be detected were limited. Assigning TCR associations to individual alleles was difficult when HLA alleles, especially DR and DQ, strongly co-occurred. The authors suggested that the approach could potentially be extended to other disease states and immunological phenotypes. CMV serostatus was the only immune exposure information available for the cohort. Most CMV-associated TCR beta chains appeared to be HLA-restricted in a later analysis, and the HLA associations seemed to be driven largely by CMV exposure. A further reported finding was that TCR beta sequences accurately predicted the HLA-A and HLA-B alleles for most subjects in the first cohort. Roughly uniform sequencing depth across donors was assumed in presence/absence analyses, although this assumption may not hold. In an earlier analysis of roughly 560 of the donors, most TCR beta V segments were observed in productive rearrangements about 87% or about 30% of the time, broadly matching IMGT annotations. An association between a missense DCLRE1C variant and V-gene and J-gene trimming of TCR beta chains was found in a later genetic analysis and replicated in an independent cohort. Over 15 rarely observed V segments, including chromosome 9 orphons, were excluded from the earlier analysis of some 590 of the donors because counts were too low. HLA typing was unavailable for some donors at each locus, so association tests used only the typed subset. A group of highly shared sequence variants was considered likely to be a technical artifact of the sequencing pipeline.

Libraries came from the immunoSEQ multiplex PCR assay. For the multiplex PCR, a mixture combining 60 forward primers for TCR Vbeta segments and 13 reverse primers for TCR Jbeta segments was used. A multiplex PCR assay on genomic DNA amplified the CDR3 region of rearranged TCR beta genes. On the Illumina HiSeq System, the amplified TCR beta libraries were sequenced as 87-base-pair reads. The authors' analysis ran thus. A later analysis tallied around 82 million unique TCR beta chains across the 600 to 700 repertoires, and about 10 million of those chains were shared by two or more donors. To remove PCR and sequencing errors, raw reads were error-corrected and collapsed into unique sequences using a nearest-neighbor algorithm that merged closely related sequences. Alignment of CDR3 sequences to IMGT reference sequences was used to assign V, D and J gene segments. For a sequence to be retained, a match of at least six nucleotides was required to both a V gene segment and a J gene segment. A rearrangement was called productive if the CDR3 had no stop codons and remained in frame with V and J, and every other rearrangement was called non-productive. CDR3 was defined according to IMGT convention as the region running from the second conserved V-encoded cysteine to the conserved J-encoded phenylalanine. In an earlier analysis of just under 600 of the donors, sequences lacking an unambiguous match to a single V gene segment were excluded. An earlier analysis of fewer than 750 of the donors called V segments functional above 56.7% productive rearrangements and segregating when the between-donor standard deviation exceeded 5%. A statistical classification framework was built to diagnose cytomegalovirus status from the catalog of TCR beta chain sequences. A later analysis assigned V and J genes by comparing TCR nucleotide sequences with IMGT/GENE-DB human TR gene sequences. In a later analysis, CDR3 sequences and most-parsimonious VDJ recombination scenarios were assigned using the TCRdist pipeline. A later analysis defined each TCR beta chain by its CDR3 amino acid sequence plus V-gene family, and excluded reads lacking a unique V-gene family. As a way to deal with suspected cross-contamination and a sequencing artifact, a later analysis dropped 450 to 600 nucleotide sequences that were highly shared and had low generation probability. For each public chain, a later analysis derived a clonal expansion index from normalized ranks of inferred template counts within each repertoire. In a later analysis, generation probabilities were computed with a VDJ recombination model fitted to out-of-frame rearrangements, and the resulting probabilities were checked against IGoR. In a later analysis, TCR-TCR, TCR-HLA and TCR-CMV co-occurrence was scored with hypergeometric tests, and a repertoire-size bias correction was applied to TCR pairs. A later analysis estimated false discovery rates by permuting HLA or CMV assignments 20 times. In a later analysis, co-occurring TCRs were grouped using DBSCAN, and TCRdist sequence similarity was added for clustering within HLA-allele-positive subsets. Co-occurrence clustering excluded repertoires with fewer than 30,000 or more than 120,000 public chains, plus five with anomalous nucleotide sharing. Sourced from immuneACCESS, this table was stored by TCRdb with only in-frame sequences that have V and J called. A share of the clones is absent; for the studies checked, an unresolved V gene accounts for under half, and the remainder has no known explanation. V and J calls plus clone size are reproduced from that table; the DNA served to infer D and trimming. The sample contains some 76,000 clones, about four fifths of them found a single time. In total, the top ten clones hold less than 9.5% of the sample.

This sequence was found in a middle-aged woman in good health and CMV-seropositive. What was sequenced was PBMCs.

The DNA sequence is TGTGCCAGCCCTAGCGGGGCGTCTAGCACAGATACGCAGTATTTT. Its protein product is CASPSGASSTDTQYF. The sequence is built from TRBV5-8 and TRBJ2-3; 9 nucleotides in the junction match TRBD2. CDR1 and CDR2 are drawn from the germline V gene: SGHTS, YDEGEE. V loses 7 bases at its end and J loses 0 bases; junction bases beyond the gene matches: 6. Reading from cysteine to phenylalanine, the CDR3 counts 15 amino acids. Kept here is only the CDR3 DNA, which spans 45 bases and is read in frame from base 1.